A selection of T cell receptor beta chains follows, all from one sample in a study of neoadjuvant nivolumab and ipilimumab in lung cancer. Clones were read by immunoSEQ multiplex PCR, and TCRdb kept only the in-frame ones, dropping some. Among 13,000 or so clones listed, 90% to 97% were seen once. The material sequenced was peripheral blood, taken after neoadjuvant nivolumab, alone or with ipilimumab, at or shortly before surgery. The receptors were gathered from an adult with non-small cell lung cancer. The CDR3 runs from the conserved cysteine through the conserved F or W. D genes are given only for firm matches. Size tells how often a clone was seen (once, few, many) or the class of an expanded clone, and some rows leave it out.

v_gene: TRBV11-1; d_gene: .; abundance: .; len: 12; j_gene: TRBJ2-1; CDR3nt: TGTGCCAGCAGCCAGGCCGACAATGAGCAGTTCTTC; CDR3aa: CASSQADNEQFF
v_gene: TRBV9; d_gene: .; abundance: once; len: 14; j_gene: TRBJ2-7; CDR3nt: TGTGCCAGCAGCGTAGGCCAGCCTCTCGGCGAGCAGTACTTC; CDR3aa: CASSVGQPLGEQYF
v_gene: TRBV27; d_gene: .; abundance: once; len: 12; j_gene: TRBJ2-3; CDR3nt: TGTGCCAGCAGTGGCCCCACTTATACGCAGTATTTT; CDR3aa: CASSGPTYTQYF
v_gene: TRBV7-2; d_gene: .; abundance: .; len: 15; j_gene: TRBJ2-7; CDR3nt: TGTGCCAGCAGCTTACGGTCGCCCGGAAATTACGAGCAGTACTTC; CDR3aa: CASSLRSPGNYEQYF
v_gene: TRBV30; d_gene: .; abundance: .; len: 12; j_gene: TRBJ1-5; CDR3nt: TGTGCCTGGAGTGTTCTTGATCAGCCCCAGCATTTT; CDR3aa: CAWSVLDQPQHF
v_gene: TRBV5-1; d_gene: TRBD1; abundance: .; len: 15; j_gene: TRBJ2-3; CDR3nt: TGCGCCAGCAGCCTGGCAGGGGGCATATCAGATACGCAGTATTTT; CDR3aa: CASSLAGGISDTQYF
v_gene: TRBV29-1; d_gene: .; abundance: .; len: 19; j_gene: TRBJ1-2; CDR3nt: TGCAGCGTCATCCCCCGCTTGGACCGGGCCCCTCCTATGAACTATGGCTACACCTTC; CDR3aa: CSVIPRLDRAPPMNYGYTF
v_gene: TRBV10-3; d_gene: .; abundance: .; len: 13; j_gene: TRBJ2-7; CDR3nt: TGTGCCATCAGTGAGCGGGGACCCTACGAGCAGTACTTC; CDR3aa: CAISERGPYEQYF
v_gene: TRBV10-3; d_gene: TRBD1; abundance: few; len: 15; j_gene: TRBJ1-2; CDR3nt: TGTGCCATCAGTGAGATATCAGGGGGACACTATGGCTACACCTTC; CDR3aa: CAISEISGGHYGYTF
v_gene: TRBV7-2; d_gene: TRBD2; abundance: .; len: 16; j_gene: TRBJ2-3; CDR3nt: TGTGCCAGCAGCTTACCCCCCGGACTAGCGGGGTATACGCAGTATTTT; CDR3aa: CASSLPPGLAGYTQYF
v_gene: TRBV10-2; d_gene: .; abundance: .; len: 11; j_gene: TRBJ2-2; CDR3nt: TGCGCCAGCACCGACACCGGGGAGCTGTTTTTT; CDR3aa: CASTDTGELFF
v_gene: TRBV7-9; d_gene: .; abundance: few; len: 14; j_gene: TRBJ1-1; CDR3nt: TGTGCCAGCAGCTTAGGGATAGGGGGCACTGAAGCTTTCTTT; CDR3aa: CASSLGIGGTEAFF
v_gene: TRBV7-9; d_gene: TRBD1; abundance: .; len: 15; j_gene: TRBJ1-3; CDR3nt: TGTGCCAGCAGCCGACAGGGTGTGCGGGGAAACACCATATATTTT; CDR3aa: CASSRQGVRGNTIYF
v_gene: TRBV11-1; d_gene: TRBD1; abundance: .; len: 16; j_gene: TRBJ2-5; CDR3nt: TGTGCCAGCAGCTCAACTCTGACAGGGGGCGGAGAGACCCAGTACTTC; CDR3aa: CASSSTLTGGGETQYF
v_gene: TRBV29-1; d_gene: .; abundance: .; len: 12; j_gene: TRBJ2-5; CDR3nt: TGCAGCGTTGAAGGCTGGATGGAGACCCAGTACTTC; CDR3aa: CSVEGWMETQYF
v_gene: TRBV28; d_gene: .; abundance: .; len: 14; j_gene: TRBJ2-4; CDR3nt: TGTGCCAGCAGTTCTTCCCCCGGGGAAAACATTCAGTACTTC; CDR3aa: CASSSSPGENIQYF
v_gene: TRBV6-6; d_gene: TRBD1; abundance: .; len: 15; j_gene: TRBJ1-1; CDR3nt: TGTGCCAGCAGTTACACCTCCCCAAGACAGGGGGTAGCTTTCTTT; CDR3aa: CASSYTSPRQGVAFF
v_gene: TRBV11-2; d_gene: TRBD1; abundance: few; len: 16; j_gene: TRBJ1-1; CDR3nt: TGTGCCAGCAGCTTAGGAAGGGGACAGTTGAACACTGAAGCTTTCTTT; CDR3aa: CASSLGRGQLNTEAFF
v_gene: TRBV2; d_gene: .; abundance: .; len: 15; j_gene: TRBJ1-1; CDR3nt: TGTGCCAGCAGTCCTTCCGGGACTCCGAACACTGAAGCTTTCTTT; CDR3aa: CASSPSGTPNTEAFF
v_gene: TRBV7-8; d_gene: .; abundance: .; len: 16; j_gene: TRBJ1-4; CDR3nt: TGTGCCAGCAGCTTAGCAGGGCCCGCGACTAATGAAAAACTGTTTTTT; CDR3aa: CASSLAGPATNEKLFF
v_gene: TRBV5-1; d_gene: TRBD2; abundance: .; len: 15; j_gene: TRBJ2-5; CDR3nt: TGCGCCAGCAGCTTGGATAGCGGGCATGGGGGGACCCAGTACTTC; CDR3aa: CASSLDSGHGGTQYF
v_gene: TRBV27; d_gene: .; abundance: once; len: 13; j_gene: TRBJ2-5; CDR3nt: TGTGCCAGCAGTGCTCGCCTACAAGAGACCCAGTACTTC; CDR3aa: CASSARLQETQYF
v_gene: TRBV5-1; d_gene: TRBD1; abundance: .; len: 15; j_gene: TRBJ2-7; CDR3nt: TGCGCCAGCAGCTTGGACGGGACAGGGGGATTTGGGCAGTACTTC; CDR3aa: CASSLDGTGGFGQYF